Presented here are 23 T cell receptor beta chains from one specimen sequenced in a study of CD8 T cells in ankylosing spondylitis. TCRdb called the 5' RACE reads again in MiXCR, with one record for every CDR3 protein. The data hold hundreds of thousands of distinct CDR3 sequences, with less than 10% observed a single time. Specimen: blood, either unsorted or a sorted T cell fraction (not recorded which). Receptor source: a male donor with ankylosing spondylitis or in good health (not recorded which).

This clonotype was observed at least ten times. This chain links TRBV4-3 with TRBJ1-1; D is unclear. Germline assignment: CDR1 LGHNA and CDR2 YSLEER. The CDR3 extends over 15 amino acids. V shed 0 bases and J shed 0 bases, with 8 bases lying between them. The CDR3 region has the DNA TGCGCCAGCAGCCAAGATCGATCCGTGAACACTGAAGCTTTCTTT. As protein: CASSQDRSVNTEAFF.

This clonotype came up a few times. The chain employs TRBV12-3 or TRBV12-4 and TRBJ2-7; possibly TRBD1 or TRBD2 for D (5 bases each). The CDR3 is 13 residues long. V lost 3 bases to trimming and J lost 7 bases, with 13 bases between them. The CDR3 reads CASSFQGTGEQYF. DNA for the CDR3: TGTGCCAGCAGTTTTCAGGGAACGGGAGAGCAGTACTTC.

In its sample, this clonotype was seen many times. The chain uses TRBV6-5 and TRBJ1-2; D not resolved. The length of the CDR3 is 15 residues. The V gene's germline CDR1 is MNHEY and CDR2 SVGAGI. The germline V and J ends were trimmed by 0 bases and 4 bases, with 12 bases remaining between them. CDR3 DNA: TGTGCCAGCAGTTACTCTCGGGGTTCCCTCTATGGCTACACCTTC. It yields the protein CASSYSRGSLYGYTF.

J is TRBJ1-2 and V is TRBV6-2 or TRBV6-3; no reliable D call. The CDR3 length is 13 residues. Trimming cost V 6 bases and J 3 bases, with 11 bases left between them. In germline, CDR1 is MNHEY, CDR2 SVGEGT. The CDR3 sequence: CASRTLIDYGYTF. The CDR3 nucleotides read TGTGCCAGCAGGACCCTTATCGACTATGGCTACACCTTC.

This clonotype was seen at least ten times. The V gene is TRBV5-1, the J gene TRBJ2-7; 9 nucleotides line up with TRBD1. Germline V gene data show CDR1 as SGHRS and CDR2 as YFSETQ. V dropped 4 bases and J dropped 3; count of bases not matched to a gene: 5. The CDR3 spans 14 residues. CDR3 coding DNA: TGCGCCAGCAGCAGTGGACAGGGGTTCTACGAGCAGTACTTC. Translation: CASSSGQGFYEQYF.

The chain links TRBV29-1 to TRBJ2-5, with a tentative D call TRBD2 (5 bases). V was shortened by 5 bases and J by 5 bases, with 12 bases between the two germline ends. The CDR3 has 12 amino acids. The germline V gene has CDR1 SQVTM and CDR2 ANQGSEA. The CDR3: CSVPVGGETQYF. The CDR3 DNA reads TGCAGCGTTCCCGTTGGAGGTGAGACCCAGTACTTC.

This clonotype was found many times. This chain connects TRBV7-2 to TRBJ2-7; D is possibly TRBD1 or TRBD2 (5 bases each). V was trimmed by 0 bases and J by 6 bases, leaving 9 bases between them. The CDR3 runs to 13 residues. Germline assignment: CDR1 SGHTA and CDR2 FQGNSA. The CDR3 bases are TGTGCCAGCAGCTTAGCCCCCGGGGCCGAGCAGTACTTC. Protein product: CASSLAPGAEQYF. The full variable domain, with the rest looked up from reference TRBV7-2 and TRBJ2-7, is GAGVSQSPSNKVTEKGKDVELRCDPISGHTALYWYRQSLGQGLEFLIYFQGNSAPDKSGLPSDRFSAERTGGSVSTLTIQRTQQEDSAVYLCASSLAPGAEQYFGPGTRLTVT.

This clonotype occurred many times. This chain joins TRBV9 and TRBJ2-1; the match to TRBD2 covers 8 bases. The CDR3 loop spans 15 amino acids. Germline V lookup: CDR1 SGDLS, CDR2 YYNGEE. J lost 3 bases, V lost 5 bases, and 7 bases had no gene match. CDR3 sequence reads: CASSISGVSYNEQFF. CDR3 in DNA: TGTGCCAGCAGTATTAGCGGGGTGAGCTACAATGAGCAGTTCTTC. Full variable domain (rest looked up from reference TRBV9 and TRBJ2-1): DSGVTQTPKHLITATGQRVTLRCSPRSGDLSVYWYQQSLDQGLQFLIQYYNGEERAKGNILERFSAQQFPDLHSELNLSSLELGDSALYFCASSISGVSYNEQFFGPGTRLTVL.

This clonotype has just a few counts. This sequence joins TRBV7-2 and TRBJ2-5; the match to TRBD1 covers 10 bases. Unmatched junction bases numbered 4, after V lost 5 bases and J lost 1 base. In germline, CDR1 is SGHTA, CDR2 FQGNSA. The CDR3 totals 15 residues. The CDR3 loop reads CASSPRDRGQETQYF. In DNA, the CDR3 is TGTGCCAGCAGCCCAAGGGACAGGGGCCAAGAGACCCAGTACTTC.

Many counts were recorded for this clonotype. The chain joins TRBV20-1 to TRBJ2-3, with 9 bases matching TRBD2. This CDR3 comprises 12 residues. The junction had 5 bases not matched to a gene; V was cut back by 3 bases and J by 10 bases. CDR1 and CDR2 (germline): DFQATT, SNEGSKA (reference sequence). CDR3 protein: CSARGTSTAQYF. In DNA form, the CDR3 reads TGCAGTGCTAGGGGGACTAGCACGGCGCAGTATTTT.

This clonotype was found a few times. V usage is TRBV18 and J usage is TRBJ2-3; 7 positions match TRBD1. The CDR3 loop spans 15 amino acids. The V and J ends lost 3 bases and 4 bases, in that order; junction bases with no gene match: 7. Germline V gene data show CDR1 as KGHSH and CDR2 as LQKENI. In DNA, the CDR3 is TGTGCCAGCTCACCCTGGAGACAGGGTCCAGATACGCAGTATTTT. This codes for CASSPWRQGPDTQYF.

This clonotype was counted at least ten times. The chain recombines TRBV12-3 or TRBV12-4 with TRBJ1-6; the D is unclear. V shed 1 base and J shed 5 bases, with 6 bases lying between them. The CDR3 runs 14 residues. The CDR3 sequence is CASSLGGDNSPLHF. CDR3 in DNA: TGTGCCAGCAGTTTAGGTGGAGATAATTCACCCCTCCACTTT.

This clonotype was seen repeatedly, ten times or more. The CDR3 sequence: CASSPFGGDQPQHF. In DNA form, the CDR3 reads TGTGCCAGCAGTCCCTTTGGGGGTGATCAGCCCCAGCATTTT. The V gene is TRBV12-3 or TRBV12-4, the J gene TRBJ1-5, with D possibly matching TRBD1 (5 bases). This CDR3 is built from 14 residues. V was trimmed by 5 bases and J by 5 bases, leaving 13 bases between them.

This clonotype has ten or more counts. The gene calls are TRBV7-2 and TRBJ2-1; TRBD1 matches 11 bases. V lost 10 bases to trimming and J lost 9 bases; unmatched junction nucleotides: 8. From germline, CDR1 is SGHTA and CDR2 FQGNSA. The CDR3 runs 13 residues. The CDR3 sequence is CATRDRGSIEQFF. CDR3 nucleotides: TGTGCCACACGGGACAGGGGGTCTATTGAGCAGTTCTTC.

The rearrangement links TRBV5-1 to TRBJ1-1; D is uncertain. The CDR3 sequence is 16 residues long. Between the trimmed V and J ends, which lost 4 bases and 0 bases, there was a span of 16 bases. CDR1 is SGHRS and CDR2 is YFSETQ in the germline V gene. In nucleotides, the CDR3 is TGCGCCAGCAGCCAACCTTCACGGACGATGAACACTGAAGCTTTCTTT. As protein: CASSQPSRTMNTEAFF.

This clonotype has ten or more counts. This chain uses TRBV10-3 with TRBJ2-2; 8 bases are a match to TRBD2. The J segment lost 1 base and the V segment lost 9 bases, leaving 10 bases of the junction unmatched. The CDR3 runs to 16 residues. CDR1 is ENHRY, CDR2 SYGVKD, per germline. CDR3 nucleotide sequence: TGTGCCATAAGCGGGGGCTCCCTACTGAACACCGGGGAGCTGTTTTTT. It codes for CAISGGSLLNTGELFF.

This clonotype has ten or more counts. The genes are TRBV30 and TRBJ2-1; 10 bases fit TRBD2. Looked up from germline, CDR1 is GTSNPN and CDR2 is SVGIG (reference sequence). Trimming took 0 bases from V and 9 from J; bases not matched to a gene: 5. The CDR3 extends over 14 amino acids. The CDR3 DNA reads TGTGCCTGGAGTGTAATGGGACTAGCGTTTGAGCAGTTCTTC. Translating it yields CAWSVMGLAFEQFF.

This clonotype was counted between two and nine times. The V call is TRBV11-1, the J call TRBJ2-7; the D gene is possibly TRBD2 (6 bases). V shed 2 bases and J shed 5 bases, with 25 bases lying between them. The CDR3 is 18 amino acids. Germline V lookup: CDR1 SGHAT, CDR2 FQDESV (reference sequence). The DNA of the CDR3 is TGTGCCAGCAGCTTACGGGCAGCCTTCGGGCGGGATTCAGACGAGCAGTACTTC. It yields the protein CASSLRAAFGRDSDEQYF.

This clonotype has a count of ten or more. The J gene is TRBJ2-7, the V gene TRBV20-1, with D possibly TRBD2 on 6 matching bases. Deletions cut 3 bases from V and 2 bases from J, with 14 bases between. The CDR3 consists of 14 residues. Germline V CDR1 and CDR2: DFQATT, SNEGSKA (reference sequence). The CDR3, as DNA: TGCAGTGCTAGTGTGTCGGGAGCTACCTACGAGCAGTACTTC. Its translation: CSASVSGATYEQYF.

V is TRBV12-3 or TRBV12-4 and J is TRBJ1-1; D unresolved. V was shortened by 6 bases and J by 1 base, with 9 bases between the two germline ends. The CDR3 sequence is 13 residues long. This chain's CDR3 is CASSRRPNTEAFF. The CDR3 nucleotides are TGTGCCAGCAGCCGGCGACCGAACACTGAAGCTTTCTTT.

This clonotype was seen repeatedly, ten times or more. The rearrangement links TRBV20-1 to TRBJ2-3; D not certain. The CDR3 is made up of 17 amino acids. V lost 5 bases, J lost 1 base, and 22 bases lay in between. CDR1 DFQATT and CDR2 SNEGSKA come from the germline V gene (reference sequence). The CDR3 protein is CSARTLLGNWGTDTQYF. DNA for the CDR3: TGCAGTGCTCGAACCCTATTGGGTAACTGGGGCACAGATACGCAGTATTTT.

This clonotype was counted between two and nine times. The chain links TRBV7-9 to TRBJ2-2; a possible D gene is TRBD2 (7 bases). Trimming cost V 2 bases and J 2 bases, with 12 bases left between them. CDR1 is SEHNR and CDR2 is FQNEAQ in the germline V gene (reference sequence). The CDR3 has 16 amino acids. In DNA, the CDR3 is TGTGCCAGCAGCTTATCCGGCGGGGGCAACACCGGGGAGCTGTTTTTT. Amino acid sequence: CASSLSGGGNTGELFF. The full variable domain, completed using reference TRBV7-9 and TRBJ2-2, is DTGVSQNPRHKITKRGQNVTFRCDPISEHNRLYWYRQTLGQGPEFLTYFQNEAQLEKSRLLSDRFSAERPKGSFSTLEIQRTEQGDSAMYLCASSLSGGGNTGELFFGEGSRLTVL.

This clonotype was recorded many times. The chain recombines TRBV6-6 with TRBJ1-1, with D hard to call. CDR3 length: 13 residues. Trimming cost V 5 bases and J 4 bases, with 11 bases left between them. Germline lookup yields CDR1 MNHNY and CDR2 SVGAGI (reference sequence). The CDR3 is CASSTPLSTEAFF. CDR3 in DNA: TGTGCCAGCAGTACCCCCTTAAGCACTGAAGCTTTCTTT.